This entry is about one TCR beta chain. What it recognizes is unknown. V dropped 0 bases and J dropped 1; count of bases not matched to a gene: 5. The CDR3 sequence is 16 residues long. Germline lookup yields CDR1 LGHNA and CDR2 YSLEER. Repertoires were generated with immunoSEQ multiplex PCR, while TCRdb's copy carries only in-frame clones and drops some. Among around 99,000 clones listed, roughly 87% were seen once. The data derive from a study of T cell responses to AZD1222 COVID-19 vaccine. In the study overall: Both about-4-week and about-12-week second-dose recipients were combined. General study findings and limits: Seropositive AZD1222 recipients at baseline numbered only 6 or 7. Clonal diversity was possibly underestimated; the donors were predominantly white British and more often female. Two AZD1222 administrations were followed by greater Spike-specific TCR breadth and depth.

The sequenced sample was peripheral blood, obtained on day 0 of AZD1222 vaccination. This clonotype was obtained from an adult in good health. The gene calls are TRBV4-3 and TRBJ1-2; TRBD1 matches 7 bases. The CDR3 is CASSQEIGGLNYGYTF. CDR3 bases: TGCGCCAGCAGCCAAGAGATAGGGGGCCTTAACTATGGCTACACCTTC.